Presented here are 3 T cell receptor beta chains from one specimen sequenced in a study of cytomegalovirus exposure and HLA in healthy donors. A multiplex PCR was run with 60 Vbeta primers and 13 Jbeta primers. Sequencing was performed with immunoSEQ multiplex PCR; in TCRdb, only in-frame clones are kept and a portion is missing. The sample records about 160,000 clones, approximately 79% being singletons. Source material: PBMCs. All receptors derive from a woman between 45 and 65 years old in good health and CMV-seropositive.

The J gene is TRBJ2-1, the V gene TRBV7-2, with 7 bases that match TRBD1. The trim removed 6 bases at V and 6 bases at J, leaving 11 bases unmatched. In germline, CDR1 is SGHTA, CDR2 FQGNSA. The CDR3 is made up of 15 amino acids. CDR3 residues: CASSFRQGLINEQFF. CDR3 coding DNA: TGTGCCAGCAGTTTTAGACAGGGTTTGATCAATGAGCAGTTCTTC.

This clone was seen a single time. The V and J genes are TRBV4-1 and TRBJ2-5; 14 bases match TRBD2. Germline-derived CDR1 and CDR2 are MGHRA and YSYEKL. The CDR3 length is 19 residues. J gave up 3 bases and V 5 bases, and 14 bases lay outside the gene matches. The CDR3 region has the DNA TGCGCCAGCAGCTCCAAGAGAGGACTAGCGGGGGGTCCTGAAGAGACCCAGTACTTC. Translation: CASSSKRGLAGGPEETQYF.

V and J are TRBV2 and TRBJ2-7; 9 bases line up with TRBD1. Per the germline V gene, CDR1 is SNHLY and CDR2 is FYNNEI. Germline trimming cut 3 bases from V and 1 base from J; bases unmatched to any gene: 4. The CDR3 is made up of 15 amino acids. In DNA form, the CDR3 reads TGTGCCAGCAGTGAGCGAGGGACAGGGTCCTACGAGCAGTACTTC. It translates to CASSERGTGSYEQYF. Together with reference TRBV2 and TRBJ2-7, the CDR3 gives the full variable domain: EPEVTQTPSHQVTQMGQEVILRCVPISNHLYFYWYRQILGQKVEFLVSFYNNEISEKSEIFDDQFSVERPDGSNFTLKIRSTKLEDSAMYFCASSERGTGSYEQYFGPGTRLTVT.